Listed here are 7 T cell receptor delta chains from one sample, sequenced in a study of gamma-delta chains in newborns, infants, children. TCRdb re-called the reads through CATT. The sample shows more than 6,000 delta-chain clones, about 11% of them seen only once. Sequencing was carried out using blood. These receptors all come from a child who was a newborn, infant or young child, either healthy, febrile or measles-vaccinated (not recorded which).

This clone was counted only a few times. The gene calls are TRDV2 and TRDJ1; 11 positions agree with TRDD3. V dropped 2 bases and J dropped 0; count of bases not matched to a gene: 7. Germline V CDR1 and CDR2: GEAIGNYY, EKD. The CDR3 loop spans 17 amino acids. CDR3 in amino acids: CACDILGDSGNTDKLIF. The CDR3 DNA is TGTGCCTGTGACATACTGGGGGATAGTGGCAACACCGATAAACTCATCTTT.

Only a few counts were recorded for this clone. At one boundary the junction diverges from the germline segment, which might be a read error. The chain combines TRDV2 with TRDJ1; TRDD3 matches 10 bases. Germline CDR1 is GEAIGNYY and CDR2 is EKD. This CDR3 has 18 amino acids. CDR3 residues: CACDYLTGGSPYTDKPIF. The CDR3 nucleotides are TGTGCCTGTGACTACCTTACTGGGGGATCGCCGTACACCGATAAACCCATCTTT.

This clone came up a few times. The chain uses TRDV2 and TRDJ1; 8 bases are a match to TRDD2. Trimming cost V 0 bases and J 4 bases; bases outside gene matches: 18. Germline CDR1 and CDR2: GEAIGNYY and EKD. The CDR3 totals 19 residues. The chain's CDR3 is CACDTLPTARTWDIDKLIF. CDR3 DNA: TGTGCCTGTGACACCCTTCCTACCGCCCGTACTTGGGATATCGATAAACTCATCTTT.

This clone was seen a few times. The chain links TRDV2 to TRDJ1, with 12 bases matching TRDD3. This CDR3 is 18 amino acids long. Germline V CDR1 and CDR2: GEAIGNYY, EKD. The V gene end was trimmed by 0 bases and the J gene end by 3 bases; junction bases not matched to a gene: 10. The CDR3 protein is CACDTVGTGGYNPDKLIF. The CDR3 DNA reads TGTGCCTGTGACACCGTTGGTACTGGGGGATACAATCCCGATAAACTCATCTTT.

The chain has TRDV2 and TRDJ1, with D tentatively TRDD3 (6 bases). In the absence of a J gene in TCRdb, the DNA was matched to germline to assign it here. With 0 bases removed from V and 1 base from J, the gap between germline ends came to 23 bases. CDR3 size: 19 residues. Germline values: CDR1 GEAIGNYY, CDR2 EKD. CDR3 coding DNA: TGTGCCTGTGACACCTTAGGAAGGGGGGAGGCGGCGGGCACCGATAAACTCATCTTT. Translating it yields CACDTLGRGEAAGTDKLIF.

This clone is labeled as medium-sized. The identical CDR3 is also encoded by other nucleotide sequences in the sample. The chain has TRDV2 and TRDJ1, with 8 bases identical to TRDD3. CDR3 length: 15 amino acids. Germline-derived CDR1 and CDR2 are GEAIGNYY and EKD. The J segment lost 5 bases and the V segment lost 0 bases, leaving 7 bases of the junction unmatched. In nucleotides, the CDR3 is TGTGCCTGTGACACCGTGGGGATACCGGGGGATAAACTCATCTTT. It is translated as CACDTVGIPGDKLIF.

On this clone: At residue 3, the TCRdb protein departs from the DNA translation, so the protein shown here was derived from the DNA itself. CDR3 coding DNA: TGTGCCCGTGACACCTGGGGGATGATCGATAAACTCATCTTT. Its translation: CARDTWGMIDKLIF. The chain combines TRDV2 with TRDJ1; 9 positions agree with TRDD3. Germline lookup yields CDR1 GEAIGNYY and CDR2 EKD. The CDR3 runs to 14 residues.